This TCR beta chain was obtained from a study of cytomegalovirus exposure and HLA in healthy donors. Study in general: As released early, the data held roughly 85 million unique TCRs from HLA-typed donors. Study outcomes and limitations: In vitro assays verified that a few CMV-associated chains recognized CMV antigens specifically. When a later analysis was performed, an Asian-associated ancestry cluster reportedly had fewer N-insertions than the approximately 680-donor mean. An analysis done earlier found most TCR beta V segments productive about 87% or about 30% of the time.

On this clone itself: Its antigen is still unknown.

Primers: 60 Vbeta forward and 13 Jbeta reverse. The method was immunoSEQ multiplex PCR; TCRdb's version includes in-frame clones alone and lacks a portion of them. This repertoire shows around 99,000 clones, over 60% found once; its top ten account for 4.2%. The sample taken for sequencing was PBMCs. The origin of this receptor is a male donor in good health and CMV-seronegative.

CDR3 DNA: TGCAGCGTTGGTAGAATGGAGACCCAGTACTTC. Its protein is CSVGRMETQYF. The chain uses TRBV29-1 and TRBJ2-5; D gene unclear. This CDR3 comprises 11 residues. V lost 4 bases and J lost 5, with 8 bases in between. CDR1 SQVTM and CDR2 ANQGSEA come from the germline V gene.